Listed here are 13 T cell receptor beta chains from one sample, sequenced in a study of shared clonotypes between healthy human individuals. Naive CD8 cells comprised CD45RO-negative, CCR7-positively selected cells, excluding terminally differentiated effector memory CD45RA+ cells. Libraries were prepared by immunoSEQ multiplex PCR; TCRdb keeps only in-frame clonotypes and omits some of them. The sample holds hundreds of thousands of clones, approximately 96% seen once. The sequenced sample consisted of naive CD8+ T cells sorted from blood. The receptors come from a woman aged 25-40 years in good health.

This chain uses TRBV5-4 with TRBJ2-7; D is unresolved. Trimming removed 4 bases from V and 3 bases from J, with 23 bases in between. The length of the CDR3 is 17 residues. Germline V gene sequence: CDR1 SGHNT, CDR2 YYREEE (reference sequence). The CDR3 spells CASSHLGVGQAYYEQYF. DNA for the CDR3: TGTGCCAGCAGCCACCTGGGTGTCGGGCAAGCTTACTACGAGCAGTACTTC.

The chain couples TRBV4-1 to TRBJ2-1; D is ambiguous. V lost 0 bases, J lost 8 bases, and 11 bases lay in between. Germline values: CDR1 MGHRA, CDR2 YSYEKL. This CDR3 spans 14 amino acids. The CDR3 sequence is CASSQEGRFYEQFF. The CDR3 nucleotides are TGCGCCAGCAGCCAAGAAGGCAGATTCTATGAGCAGTTCTTC.

This chain connects TRBV15 to TRBJ2-1, with TRBD1 as a possible D gene (5 bases). The CDR3 has 13 residues. V was pared by 6 bases and J by 10 bases, with 16 bases between. CDR1 is LNHNV and CDR2 is YYDKDF in the germline V gene (reference sequence). CDR3 sequence (DNA): TGTGCCACCAGTCATAAGAGGACATTGGAGCAGTTCTTC. Residues: CATSHKRTLEQFF.

J is TRBJ2-7 and V is TRBV10-3, with D uncertain. Germline V CDR1 and CDR2: ENHRY, SYGVKD. The CDR3 contains 13 residues. V lost 0 bases and J lost 5, with 8 bases in between. The CDR3 DNA follows: TGTGCCATCAGTGAGTCGGTTGGGGACGAGCAGTACTTC. As protein: CAISESVGDEQYF.

The rearrangement uses TRBV9 and TRBJ2-3; tentatively, D is TRBD2 (5 bases). The germline CDR1 and CDR2 sequences are SGDLS and YYNGEE. Trimming pared 7 bases from V and 13 bases from J, leaving 10 bases between. The CDR3 length is 9 residues. The CDR3 is CASEGSKYF. The CDR3 bases are TGTGCCAGCGAGGGATCTAAGTATTTT.

J is TRBJ2-5 and V is TRBV29-1, with 7 bases fitting TRBD1. The DNA end is more similar to TRBJ2-7, so the J call may be wrong. Germline lookup yields CDR1 SQVTM and CDR2 ANQGSEA. This CDR3 comprises 13 residues. The CDR3, as DNA: TGCAGCGTTGAGCGACAGGGTAATAACGAGCAGTACTTC. Translating it yields CSVERQGNNEQYF.

The chain uses TRBV28 and TRBJ2-7; 8 bases line up with TRBD2. This CDR3 contains 13 residues. V dropped 5 bases and J dropped 2; count of bases not matched to a gene: 2. Germline CDR1 reads MDHEN; CDR2 reads SYDVKM. CDR3 nucleotides: TGTGCCAGCAGTCTAGCGGGTACCTACGAGCAGTACTTC. It codes for CASSLAGTYEQYF.

A note on this clone: Other DNA sequences in this sample translate to the same CDR3. The chain has TRBV7-6 and TRBJ2-3; TRBD2 agrees at 10 bases. The CDR3 covers 16 residues. V was pared by 1 base and J by 3 bases, with 4 bases of the junction left unmatched. Germline loops: CDR1 SGHVS, CDR2 FNYEAQ. CDR3 region: CASSLGLAGPTDTQYF. CDR3 in DNA: TGTGCCAGCAGCTTAGGACTAGCGGGCCCTACAGATACGCAGTATTTT.

Here the CDR3 reads CASSDNMDAEQYF. Written as DNA, the CDR3 is TGTGCCAGCAGCGATAACATGGACGCCGAGCAGTACTTC. This sequence joins TRBV9 and TRBJ2-7; the D is unclear. The CDR3 runs to 13 residues. Trimming left V 3 bases short and J 6 bases short, with 13 bases between. CDR1 SGDLS and CDR2 YYNGEE come from the germline V gene. Complete variable domain (other parts from reference TRBV9 and TRBJ2-7): DSGVTQTPKHLITATGQRVTLRCSPRSGDLSVYWYQQSLDQGLQFLIQYYNGEERAKGNILERFSAQQFPDLHSELNLSSLELGDSALYFCASSDNMDAEQYFGPGTRLTVT.

The J gene is TRBJ1-2, the V gene TRBV2; D gene uncertain. Looked up from germline, CDR1 is SNHLY and CDR2 is FYNNEI. This CDR3 comprises 12 residues. Trimming stripped 3 bases from V and 3 bases from J, with 5 bases between. The CDR3 loop reads CASSDNHYGYTF. As DNA, the CDR3 is TGTGCCAGCAGTGACAACCACTATGGCTACACCTTC.

This chain uses TRBV18 with TRBJ2-1; tentative D call: TRBD2 (5 bases). Trimming pared 0 bases from V and 0 bases from J, leaving 9 bases between. CDR1 and CDR2 (germline): KGHSH, LQKENI. CDR3 length equals 16 residues. The CDR3 spells CASSPPGINSYNEQFF. The DNA for the CDR3 is TGTGCCAGCTCACCACCCGGGATCAACTCCTACAATGAGCAGTTCTTC.

The chain couples TRBV19 to TRBJ2-1; 7 positions agree with TRBD2. This CDR3 comprises 16 residues. Germline V gene sequence: CDR1 LNHDA, CDR2 SQIVND (reference sequence). J lost 3 bases, V lost 2 bases, and 7 bases had no gene match. CDR3 in amino acids: CASSILALADYNEQFF. The DNA of the CDR3 is TGTGCCAGTAGTATACTGGCGCTAGCGGACTACAATGAGCAGTTCTTC.

This chain uses TRBV27 with TRBJ2-7; 8 bases fit TRBD2. CDR3 length: 14 residues. From germline, CDR1 is MNHEY and CDR2 SMNVEV (reference sequence). The V gene end was trimmed by 6 bases and the J gene end by 3 bases; junction bases not matched to a gene: 7. The CDR3 nucleotides are TGTGCCAGCAGCCGGACTAGCAGATTCTACGAGCAGTACTTC. This encodes CASSRTSRFYEQYF.